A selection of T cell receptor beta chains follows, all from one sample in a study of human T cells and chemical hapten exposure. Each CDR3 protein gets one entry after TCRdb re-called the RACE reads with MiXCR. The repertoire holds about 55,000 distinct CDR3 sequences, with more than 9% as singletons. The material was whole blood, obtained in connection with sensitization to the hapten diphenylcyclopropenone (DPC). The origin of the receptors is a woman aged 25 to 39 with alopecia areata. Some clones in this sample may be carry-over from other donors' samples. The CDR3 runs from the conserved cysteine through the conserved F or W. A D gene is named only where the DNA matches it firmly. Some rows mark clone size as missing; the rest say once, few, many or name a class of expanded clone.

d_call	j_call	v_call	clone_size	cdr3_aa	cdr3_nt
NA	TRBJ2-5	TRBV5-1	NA	CASSLVRGETQYF	TGCGCCAGCAGCTTGGTCCGGGGGGAGACCCAGTACTTC
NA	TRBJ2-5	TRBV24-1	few	CATSGSGETQYF	TGTGCCACCAGTGGCTCGGGAGAGACCCAGTACTTC
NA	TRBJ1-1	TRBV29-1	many	CSVGNGPEAFF	TGCAGCGTGGGGAACGGGCCTGAAGCTTTCTTT
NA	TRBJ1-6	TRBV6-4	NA	CASLRPRQNSPLHF	TGTGCCAGCCTAAGACCTAGACAGAATTCACCCCTCCACTTT
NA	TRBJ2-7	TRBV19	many	CASRERRSSYEQYF	TGTGCCAGTAGGGAACGACGGTCCTCCTACGAGCAGTACTTC
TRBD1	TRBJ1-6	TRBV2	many	CASSGDRGYNSPLHF	TGTGCCAGCAGTGGTGACAGGGGCTATAATTCACCCCTCCACTTT
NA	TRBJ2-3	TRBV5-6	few	CASSLYFGHVTDTQYF	TGTGCCAGCAGTCTCTACTTTGGACATGTCACAGATACGCAGTATTTT
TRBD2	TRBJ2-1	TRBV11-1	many	CASSARVAGTYNEQFF	TGTGCCAGCAGCGCCAGGGTAGCGGGAACATACAATGAGCAGTTCTTC
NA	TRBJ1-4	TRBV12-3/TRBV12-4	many	CASSPGRTNEKLFF	TGTGCCAGCAGTCCGGGACGAACTAATGAAAAACTGTTTTTT
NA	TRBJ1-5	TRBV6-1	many	CASSQGILYSNQPQHF	TGTGCCAGCAGTCAGGGAATCCTATATAGCAATCAGCCCCAGCATTTT
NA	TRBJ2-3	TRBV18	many	CASSPLGGTSTDTQYF	TGTGCCAGCTCACCACTAGGGGGGACTAGCACAGATACGCAGTATTTT
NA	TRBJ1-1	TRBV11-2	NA	CASSFIQDSGTEAFF	TGTGCCAGCAGCTTCATCCAAGACTCGGGCACTGAAGCTTTCTTT
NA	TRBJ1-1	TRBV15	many	CATSREGGYEAFF	TGTGCCACCAGCAGAGAGGGAGGGTATGAAGCTTTCTTT
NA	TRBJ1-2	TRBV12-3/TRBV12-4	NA	CASSNPGKYGYTF	TGTGCCAGCAGTAATCCAGGGAAGTATGGCTACACCTTC
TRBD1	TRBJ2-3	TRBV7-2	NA	CASSSGTGLRTDTQYF	TGTGCCAGCAGCTCAGGGACAGGGCTTCGAACAGATACGCAGTATTTT
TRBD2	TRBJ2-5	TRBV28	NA	CASSRYPGLDQETQYF	TGTGCCAGCAGCCGGTATCCGGGACTAGACCAAGAGACCCAGTACTTC
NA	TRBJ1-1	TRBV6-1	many	CASRTQGNTEAFF	TGTGCCAGCAGGACACAGGGGAACACTGAAGCTTTCTTT
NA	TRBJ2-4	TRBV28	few	CASSLAETVPCKNIQYF	TGTGCCAGCAGTTTGGCTGAGACAGTCCCCTGCAAAAACATTCAGTACTTC
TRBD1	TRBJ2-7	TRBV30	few	CAWGGTGEFSEQYF	TGTGCCTGGGGGGGGACAGGTGAATTCAGCGAGCAGTACTTC
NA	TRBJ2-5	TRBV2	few	CASSVRGTETQYF	TGTGCCAGCAGTGTCAGAGGGACGGAGACCCAGTACTTC
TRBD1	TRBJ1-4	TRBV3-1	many	CASSQGTGVEKLFF	TGTGCCAGCAGCCAGGGGACAGGGGTTGAAAAACTGTTTTTT
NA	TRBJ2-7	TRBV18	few	CASSPPVDYEQYF	TGTGCCAGCTCACCACCTGTGGACTACGAGCAGTACTTC
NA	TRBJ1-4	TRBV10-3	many	CAISDRGANEKLFF	TGTGCCATCAGTGATCGAGGGGCTAATGAAAAACTGTTTTTT
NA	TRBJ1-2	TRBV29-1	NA	CSVDGQDYGYTF	TGCAGCGTTGACGGGCAAGACTATGGCTACACCTTC
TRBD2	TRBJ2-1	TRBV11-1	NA	CASSPGLAGANEQFF	TGTGCCAGCAGCCCCGGACTAGCGGGGGCCAATGAGCAGTTCTTC
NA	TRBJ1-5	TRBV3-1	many	CASSQEGQPQHF	TGTGCCAGCAGCCAGGAGGGTCAGCCCCAGCATTTT
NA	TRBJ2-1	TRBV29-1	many	CSVEEGQGNEQFF	TGCAGCGTTGAAGAGGGCCAGGGGAATGAGCAGTTCTTC
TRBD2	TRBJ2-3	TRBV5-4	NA	CASKRRGGPSTDTQYF	TGTGCCAGCAAACGACGGGGGGGTCCAAGCACAGATACGCAGTATTTT
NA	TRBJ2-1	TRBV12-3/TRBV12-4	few	CASSAYNEQFF	TGTGCCAGCAGTGCATACAATGAGCAGTTCTTC
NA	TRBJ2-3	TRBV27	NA	CASIHDSASTDTQYF	TGTGCCAGCATCCATGACAGCGCTAGCACAGATACGCAGTATTTT
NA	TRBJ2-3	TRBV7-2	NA	CASSPHLRGGTQYF	TGTGCCAGCAGCCCGCACCTCCGAGGAGGTACGCAGTATTTT
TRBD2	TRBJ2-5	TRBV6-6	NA	CASSYFLAGGKETQYF	TGTGCCAGCAGTTACTTCCTAGCGGGGGGGAAAGAGACCCAGTACTTC
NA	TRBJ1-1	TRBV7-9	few	CASSYGQNTEAFF	TGTGCCAGCAGCTACGGACAGAACACTGAAGCTTTCTTT
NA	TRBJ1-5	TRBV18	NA	CASSLPGQHNQPQHF	TGTGCCAGCTCACTGCCAGGTCAACATAATCAGCCCCAGCATTTT
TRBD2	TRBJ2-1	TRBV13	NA	CASSQLAGGFNEQFF	TGTGCCAGCAGCCAACTAGCGGGGGGGTTCAATGAGCAGTTCTTC
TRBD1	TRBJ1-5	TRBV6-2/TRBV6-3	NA	CASSYQGGRQPQHF	TGTGCCAGCAGTTATCAGGGGGGGCGACAGCCCCAGCATTTT
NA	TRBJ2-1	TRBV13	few	CASSLGYGGHNEQFF	TGTGCCAGCAGCTTAGGCTACGGGGGGCACAATGAGCAGTTCTTC
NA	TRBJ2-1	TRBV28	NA	CASSSRTVSEFF	TGTGCCAGCAGTTCGCGGACCGTGTCGGAGTTCTTC
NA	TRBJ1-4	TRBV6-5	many	CASSSDSGEKLFF	TGTGCCAGCAGTTCGGACTCAGGTGAAAAACTGTTTTTT
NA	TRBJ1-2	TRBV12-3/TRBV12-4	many	CASSWDRLRGGYTF	TGTGCCAGCAGCTGGGACCGACTTCGTGGTGGCTACACCTTC
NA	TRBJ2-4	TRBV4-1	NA	CASSRISPENIQYF	TGCGCCAGCAGCAGGATCTCCCCTGAAAACATTCAGTACTTC
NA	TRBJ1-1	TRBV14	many	CASSHMGHTEAFF	TGTGCCAGCAGCCACATGGGGCACACTGAAGCTTTCTTT
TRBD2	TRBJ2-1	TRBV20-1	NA	CSARSPDGLGGGGVQFF	TGCAGTGCTAGAAGTCCTGACGGACTGGGAGGTGGGGGGGTGCAGTTCTTC
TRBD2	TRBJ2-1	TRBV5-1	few	CASSLAASGGINEQFF	TGCGCCAGCAGCTTGGCGGCTAGCGGGGGGATCAATGAGCAGTTCTTC
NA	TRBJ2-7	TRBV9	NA	CASSVGSEGFTYEQYF	TGTGCCAGCAGCGTAGGTTCCGAGGGCTTTACCTACGAGCAGTACTTC
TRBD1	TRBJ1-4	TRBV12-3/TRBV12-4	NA	CASSLDRAANEKLFF	TGTGCCAGCAGTCTAGACAGGGCGGCTAATGAAAAACTGTTTTTT
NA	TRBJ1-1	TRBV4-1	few	CASSQAWNTEAFF	TGCGCCAGCAGCCAAGCGTGGAACACTGAAGCTTTCTTT
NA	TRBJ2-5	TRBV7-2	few	CASSLVRGLQETQYF	TGTGCCAGCAGCTTAGTTCGGGGTCTCCAAGAGACCCAGTACTTC
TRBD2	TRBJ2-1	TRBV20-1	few	CSANRPERGIYNEQFF	TGCAGTGCTAATCGCCCCGAGCGGGGGATCTACAATGAGCAGTTCTTC
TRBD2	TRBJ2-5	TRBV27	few	CASSLAGGYQETQYF	TGTGCCAGCAGCCTAGCGGGGGGCTACCAAGAGACCCAGTACTTC
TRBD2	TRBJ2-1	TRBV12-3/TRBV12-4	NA	CASRRTGLAGGVRSWNEQFF	TGTGCCAGCAGACGCACGGGACTAGCGGGGGGCGTTCGGTCATGGAATGAGCAGTTCTTC
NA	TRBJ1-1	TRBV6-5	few	CAIGRPNTEAFF	TGTGCCATCGGTCGCCCGAACACTGAAGCTTTCTTT
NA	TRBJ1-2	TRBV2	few	CASRDGTNYGYTF	TGTGCCAGCAGGGACGGGACCAACTATGGCTACACCTTC
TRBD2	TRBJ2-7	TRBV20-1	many	CSVGTSGHYEQYF	TGCAGTGTCGGGACTAGCGGGCACTACGAGCAGTACTTC
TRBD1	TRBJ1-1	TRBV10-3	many	CAISEGQGENTEAFF	TGTGCCATCAGTGAAGGACAGGGCGAGAACACTGAAGCTTTCTTT
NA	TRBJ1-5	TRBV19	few	CASSPSRGNQPQHF	TGTGCCAGTAGTCCCTCCCGAGGCAATCAGCCCCAGCATTTT
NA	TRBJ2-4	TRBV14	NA	CASSQGPGAKNIQYF	TGTGCCAGCAGCCAAGGCCCGGGAGCCAAAAACATTCAGTACTTC
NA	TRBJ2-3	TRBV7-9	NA	CASRDGSATDTQYF	TGTGCCTCGAGGGACGGTAGCGCAACAGATACGCAGTATTTT
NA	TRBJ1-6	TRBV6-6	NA	CASSYQGPNSPLHF	TGTGCCAGCAGTTATCAGGGACCAAATTCACCCCTCCACTTT
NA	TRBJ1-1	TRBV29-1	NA	CSVWGANTEAFF	TGCAGCGTTTGGGGGGCGAACACTGAAGCTTTCTTT